Below, 28 T cell receptor beta chains from the same sample are listed, as sequenced in a study of radiotherapy plus CTLA-4 blockade in lung cancer. TCRdb keeps only in-frame clones here, not all; method: immunoSEQ multiplex PCR. The table lists fewer than 150,000 clones, more than 65% of them singletons. Specimen: peripheral blood, collected from a patient treated with radiotherapy plus ipilimumab. These receptors were taken from a human donor with non-small cell lung cancer who had a partial response to radiotherapy plus ipilimumab.

The V and J genes are TRBV7-9 and TRBJ1-1; 8 bases align to TRBD1. The CDR3 has 15 residues. With 5 bases clipped from V and 2 bases from J, the junction kept 7 bases outside the gene matches. The V gene's germline CDR1 is SEHNR and CDR2 FQNEAQ (reference sequence). The CDR3 sequence is CASSPGQGGNTEAFF. The CDR3 nucleotides are TGTGCCAGCAGCCCAGGACAGGGCGGCAACACTGAAGCTTTCTTT. Combining the CDR3 with reference TRBV7-9 and TRBJ1-1 gives the whole variable domain DTGVSQNPRHKITKRGQNVTFRCDPISEHNRLYWYRQTLGQGPEFLTYFQNEAQLEKSRLLSDRFSAERPKGSFSTLEIQRTEQGDSAMYLCASSPGQGGNTEAFFGQGTRLTVV.

The CDR3 DNA sequence: TGTGCCAGCAGCTTGTTCACGGCGGAGACTGAAGCTTTCTTT. The encoded protein is CASSLFTAETEAFF. V usage is TRBV5-6 and J usage is TRBJ1-1; no firm D call. V lost 1 base and J lost 5, with 12 bases in between. Germline lookup yields CDR1 SGHDT and CDR2 YYEEEE. This CDR3 region has 14 residues.

This chain links TRBV7-8 with TRBJ2-1; possibly TRBD2 for D (6 bases). Looked up from germline, CDR1 is SGHVS and CDR2 is FQNEAQ. Trimming took off 5 bases at V and 4 bases at J, with 18 bases between the two ends. This CDR3 contains 16 residues. The CDR3 sequence: CASSETGRAGYNEQFF. In DNA form, the CDR3 reads TGTGCCAGCAGCGAAACGGGTAGGGCGGGATACAATGAGCAGTTCTTC.

This chain connects TRBV6-5 to TRBJ1-1; the match to TRBD1 covers 11 bases. Germline CDR1 is MNHEY and CDR2 is SVGAGI. With 0 bases clipped from V and 12 bases from J, the junction kept 6 bases outside the gene matches. CDR3 length: 14 residues. This chain's CDR3 is CASSYSRGQGETFF. The CDR3 DNA sequence: TGTGCCAGCAGTTACTCGAGGGGACAGGGGGAAACTTTCTTT.

In nucleotides, the CDR3 is TGTGCCAGCAGGGACAGGGGGAAGGGGTATGGCTACACCTTC. It specifies CASRDRGKGYGYTF. The chain couples TRBV2 to TRBJ1-2; the match to TRBD1 covers 10 bases. The J segment lost 5 bases and the V segment lost 6 bases, leaving 6 bases of the junction unmatched. This CDR3 has 14 residues. Looked up from germline, CDR1 is SNHLY and CDR2 is FYNNEI.

This chain uses TRBV28 with TRBJ2-7; tentatively, D is TRBD1 (6 bases). The CDR3 is 12 residues long. The germline V gene has CDR1 MDHEN and CDR2 SYDVKM. V was pared by 6 bases and J by 3 bases, with 9 bases between. The CDR3 spells CASSAGVYEQYV. DNA of the CDR3: TGTGCCAGCAGCGCAGGGGTCTACGAGCAGTACGTC.

This chain joins TRBV7-9 and TRBJ1-1, with D possibly matching TRBD1 (5 bases). The V gene lost 4 bases and the J gene lost 6 bases, with 15 bases spanning the gap. The CDR3 consists of 14 residues. Germline-derived CDR1 and CDR2 are SEHNR and FQNEAQ (reference sequence). The CDR3 is CASSSAWTMAEAFF. CDR3 in DNA: TGTGCCAGCAGCTCCGCTTGGACAATGGCTGAAGCTTTCTTT.

A remark on this clone: Additional DNA sequences in this sample encode the identical CDR3. The CDR3 sequence: CASSTAGGNTIYF. DNA for the CDR3: TGTGCCAGTAGTACCGCGGGGGGAAACACCATATATTTT. This rearrangement joins TRBV19 to TRBJ1-3; D ambiguous. The germline CDR1 and CDR2 sequences are LNHDA and SQIVND (reference sequence). The ends were cut back, 4 bases at V and 4 bases at J, with 8 bases in the middle. The CDR3 is 13 residues long. The full variable domain, with the rest looked up from reference TRBV19 and TRBJ1-3, is DGGITQSPKYLFRKEGQNVTLSCEQNLNHDAMYWYRQDPGQGLRLIYYSQIVNDFQKGDIAEGYSVSREKKESFPLTVTSAQKNPTAFYLCASSTAGGNTIYFGEGSWLTVV.

The rearrangement joins TRBV9 to TRBJ2-3, with 10 bases identical to TRBD2. Unmatched junction bases numbered 4, after V lost 0 bases and J lost 3 bases. The germline V gene encodes CDR1 SGDLS and CDR2 YYNGEE. The CDR3 runs 16 residues. CDR3 region: CASSVEVLAGTDTQYF. The DNA of the CDR3 is TGTGCCAGCAGCGTAGAAGTACTAGCGGGGACAGATACGCAGTATTTT.

This chain connects TRBV6-1 to TRBJ1-3, with D possibly TRBD1 on 5 matching bases. This CDR3 region has 12 residues. V lost 7 bases, J lost 2 bases, and 6 bases lay in between. CDR1 and CDR2 from the germline V gene are MNHNS and SASEGT. CDR3 region: CASIGAGNTIYF. CDR3 DNA: TGTGCCAGCATAGGGGCTGGAAACACCATATATTTT.

The chain recombines TRBV5-4 with TRBJ1-5; D perhaps matches TRBD1 (6 bases). Between the trimmed V and J ends, which lost 0 bases and 2 bases, there was a span of 6 bases. The CDR3 has 14 residues. Germline CDR1 is SGHNT and CDR2 is YYREEE (reference sequence). As DNA, the CDR3 is TGTGCCAGCAGCTTGGCAGGGGGCAATCAGCCCCAGCATTTT. Protein: CASSLAGGNQPQHF.

The rearrangement links TRBV28 to TRBJ1-1; possibly TRBD1 for D (5 bases). The CDR3 is 13 amino acids. The V end lost 5 bases, the J end lost 2 bases, and 9 bases lay between the germline ends. CDR1 and CDR2 (germline): MDHEN, SYDVKM. The CDR3 region has the DNA TGTGCCAGCAGTGACAGCCTTAACACTGAAGCTTTCTTT. The encoded protein is CASSDSLNTEAFF.

The rearrangement links TRBV28 to TRBJ1-6; 9 positions agree with TRBD1. V lost 5 bases, J lost 9 bases, and 14 bases stayed unmatched. The germline V gene encodes CDR1 MDHEN and CDR2 SYDVKM. The CDR3 sequence is 17 residues long. CDR3 in amino acids: CASSLPGPGQGFSPLHF. CDR3 in DNA: TGTGCCAGCAGTCTTCCAGGTCCGGGACAGGGTTTTTCACCCCTCCACTTT. The whole variable domain, remainder taken from reference TRBV28 and TRBJ1-6, is DVKVTQSSRYLVKRTGEKVFLECVQDMDHENMFWYRQDPGLGLRLIYFSYDVKMKEKGDIPEGYSVSREKKERFSLILESASTNQTSMYLCASSLPGPGQGFSPLHFGNGTRLTVT.

The V gene is TRBV5-1, the J gene TRBJ1-1, with TRBD1 matching over 7 bases. This CDR3 comprises 13 residues. Germline V gene sequence: CDR1 SGHRS, CDR2 YFSETQ. V gave up 1 base and J gave up 5 bases; unmatched junction bases: 2. In nucleotides, the CDR3 is TGCGCCAGCAGCTTGCAGGGGGAGACTGAAGCTTTCTTT. Its translation: CASSLQGETEAFF.

The chain recombines TRBV5-6 with TRBJ2-7; weak D call: TRBD1 (5 bases). This CDR3 contains 15 residues. V dropped 2 bases and J dropped 2 bases, with 14 bases sitting between them. The germline gives CDR1 SGHDT, CDR2 YYEEEE. CDR3 residues: CASSFWGRQPYEQYF. Written as DNA, the CDR3 is TGTGCCAGCAGCTTTTGGGGCCGCCAACCCTACGAGCAGTACTTC.

The chain employs TRBV28 and TRBJ1-3; 12 positions match TRBD1. With V trimmed by 7 bases and J by 4 bases, 11 bases remained unmatched. Germline CDR1 and CDR2: MDHEN and SYDVKM. The CDR3 totals 17 residues. The CDR3 bases are TGTGCCAGCATTTACCGGGACAGGGGGCGCGGCGGAAACACCATATATTTT. Its protein product is CASIYRDRGRGGNTIYF.

The J gene is TRBJ2-5, the V gene TRBV6-1; TRBD2 might be the D (6 bases). The CDR3 contains 16 residues. V lost 4 bases to trimming and J lost 2 bases, with 17 bases between them. The germline V gene encodes CDR1 MNHNS and CDR2 SASEGT. Here the CDR3 reads CASSALGGGDQETQYF. The DNA of the CDR3 is TGTGCCAGCAGTGCCCTGGGGGGAGGAGATCAAGAGACCCAGTACTTC.

The chain carries TRBV27 and TRBJ2-2, with D possibly TRBD2 on 5 matching bases. Germline-derived CDR1 and CDR2 are MNHEY and SMNVEV (reference sequence). V gave up 3 bases and J gave up 7 bases, with 15 bases separating them. The CDR3 is made up of 15 amino acids. The CDR3 DNA sequence: TGTGCCAGCAGTTTCATCTCTAGAGGAGGCGGGGAGCTGTTTTTT. Protein: CASSFISRGGGELFF.

The rearrangement links TRBV10-3 to TRBJ1-3; 8 bases fit TRBD1. Germline assignment: CDR1 ENHRY and CDR2 SYGVKD. Losses at the gene ends were 0 bases for V and 4 bases for J; bases not matched to a gene: 5. The CDR3 runs to 16 residues. CDR3 residues: CAISESGQGFGNTIYF. In DNA, the CDR3 is TGTGCCATCAGTGAGTCAGGACAGGGATTCGGAAACACCATATATTTT.

The V gene is TRBV4-3, the J gene TRBJ2-5, with a tentative D call TRBD2 (7 bases). CDR1 is LGHNA and CDR2 is YSLEER in the germline V gene. V was clipped by 2 bases and J by 5 bases, with 15 bases between them. There are 15 residues in the CDR3. The CDR3 nucleotides read TGCGCCAGCAGCCAACATCGGGGGGCCTTGGAGACCCAGTACTTC. It specifies CASSQHRGALETQYF.

This clone occurred a few times. V is TRBV6-1 and J is TRBJ1-2, with D perhaps matching TRBD1 (5 bases). The ends were cut back, 1 base at V and 4 bases at J, with 7 bases in the middle. The V gene's germline CDR1 is MNHNS and CDR2 SASEGT. The CDR3 spans 13 residues. CDR3 region: CASSEVQGYGYTF. CDR3 DNA: TGTGCCAGCAGTGAAGTTCAGGGCTATGGCTACACCTTC.

This chain uses TRBV9 with TRBJ2-5, with 8 bases lining up with TRBD2. The J call could be wrong; TRBJ2-7 is a better fit for the DNA end. Germline V CDR1 and CDR2: SGDLS, YYNGEE. This CDR3 contains 15 residues. CDR3 region: CASSKVGLGRDEQYF. The CDR3 DNA sequence: TGTGCCAGCAGCAAGGTGGGACTAGGCCGAGACGAGCAGTACTTC.

This clone was seen ten or more times. J is TRBJ1-1 and V is TRBV7-2; the D gene is possibly TRBD1 (6 bases). V shed 5 bases and J shed 10 bases, with 17 bases lying between them. This CDR3 is built from 13 residues. Germline V gene sequence: CDR1 SGHTA, CDR2 FQGNSA. The CDR3 sequence is CASSLRQVEGAFF. The DNA for the CDR3 is TGTGCCAGCAGCCTACGACAGGTCGAGGGAGCTTTCTTT.

This clone was observed once. The J gene is TRBJ2-3, the V gene TRBV15, with 12 bases matching TRBD2. Germline-derived CDR1 and CDR2 are LNHNV and YYDKDF (reference sequence). V lost 5 bases, J lost 4 bases, and 4 bases stayed unmatched. The CDR3 has 15 amino acids. The CDR3 DNA sequence: TGTGCCACCAGCGCCCGGACTAGCGGGGCAGATACGCAGTATTTT. The encoded protein is CATSARTSGADTQYF.

The chain joins TRBV7-3 to TRBJ2-1; TRBD2 matches 12 bases. Trimming took 5 bases from V and 8 from J; bases not matched to a gene: 7. Germline lookup yields CDR1 SGHTA and CDR2 FQGTGA. The CDR3 has 15 amino acids. The CDR3 sequence is CASSNGTSGLDEQFF. The CDR3 DNA sequence: TGTGCCAGCAGCAACGGGACTAGCGGGTTAGATGAGCAGTTCTTC.

This chain joins TRBV20-1 and TRBJ2-7; D is unresolved. In germline, CDR1 is DFQATT, CDR2 SNEGSKA (reference sequence). The V end was cut by 5 bases, the J end by 8 bases, with 13 bases between. The CDR3 spans 11 residues. This CDR3 reads CSAGDRDKQYF. CDR3 DNA: TGCAGTGCTGGTGACCGCGACAAGCAGTACTTC.

The chain joins TRBV28 to TRBJ1-6, with 9 bases aligning to TRBD1. The CDR3 sequence is 14 residues long. With V trimmed by 7 bases and J by 10 bases, 8 bases remained unmatched. CDR1 MDHEN and CDR2 SYDVKM come from the germline V gene. This chain's CDR3 is CASIRTGVQSPLHF. The CDR3 DNA follows: TGTGCCAGCATCAGGACAGGGGTCCAATCACCCCTCCACTTT.

The chain has TRBV29-1 and TRBJ1-1; 9 bases map to TRBD1. Trimming took 6 bases from V and 4 from J; bases not matched to a gene: 12. This CDR3 region has 15 residues. CDR1 is SQVTM and CDR2 is ANQGSEA in the germline V gene. CDR3 bases: TGCAGCGTCCAGGGGTCCCGGGACAGGGTCACTGAAGCTTTCTTT. This sequence encodes CSVQGSRDRVTEAFF.